This T cell receptor (beta chain) was identified in a study of cytomegalovirus exposure and HLA in healthy donors. Study-wide findings and caveats: A later analysis found TCR association rates differed by HLA locus, highest for DRB1 and lowest for HLA-C. A prior analysis recorded that most TCR beta V segments were productive about 87% or about 30% of the time.

The CDR3 is made up of 15 amino acids. With V trimmed by 0 bases and J by 3 bases, 1 base remained unmatched. The germline gives CDR1 SGHTA, CDR2 FQGNSA. With 60 Vbeta and 13 Jbeta primers, the PCR was carried out. TCRdb keeps only in-frame clones here, not all; method: immunoSEQ multiplex PCR. This sample yields roughly 98,000 clones, of which 65% to 85% are seen a single time; 3% belongs to the top ten. As to this clone: Its antigen is still unknown.

The sample consisted of PBMCs. J is TRBJ2-7 and V is TRBV7-2; TRBD1 matches at 11 bases. This TCR was sampled from a female donor in good health and CMV-seropositive. CDR3 amino acids: CASSLAGTGGYEQYF. CDR3 DNA: TGTGCCAGCAGCTTAGCCGGGACAGGGGGCTACGAGCAGTACTTC.